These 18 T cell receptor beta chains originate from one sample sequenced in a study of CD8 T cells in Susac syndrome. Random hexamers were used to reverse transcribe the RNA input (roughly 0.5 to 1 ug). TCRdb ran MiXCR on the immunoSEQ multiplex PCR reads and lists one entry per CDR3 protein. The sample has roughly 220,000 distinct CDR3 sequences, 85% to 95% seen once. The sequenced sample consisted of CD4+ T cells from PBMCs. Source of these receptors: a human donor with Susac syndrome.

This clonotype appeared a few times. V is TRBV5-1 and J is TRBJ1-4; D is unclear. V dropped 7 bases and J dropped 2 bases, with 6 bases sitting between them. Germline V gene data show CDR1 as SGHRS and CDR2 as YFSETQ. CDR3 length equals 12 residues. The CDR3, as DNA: TGCGCCAGCCGTGAGACTAATGAAAAACTGTTTTTT. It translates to CASRETNEKLFF.

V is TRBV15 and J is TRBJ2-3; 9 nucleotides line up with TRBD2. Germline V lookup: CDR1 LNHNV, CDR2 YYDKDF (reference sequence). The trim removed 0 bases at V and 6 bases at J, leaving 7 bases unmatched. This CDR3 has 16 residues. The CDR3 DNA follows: TGTGCCACCAGCAGAGACCCAGCGGGGGGTGGTGATACGCAGTATTTT. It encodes CATSRDPAGGGDTQYF.

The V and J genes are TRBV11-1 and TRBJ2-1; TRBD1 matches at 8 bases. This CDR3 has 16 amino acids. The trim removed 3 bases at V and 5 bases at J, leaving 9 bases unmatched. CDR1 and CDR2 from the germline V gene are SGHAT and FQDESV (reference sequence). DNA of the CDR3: TGTGCCAGCAGCTTTATCCAGGGACAGGAGCACAATGAGCAGTTCTTC. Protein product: CASSFIQGQEHNEQFF.

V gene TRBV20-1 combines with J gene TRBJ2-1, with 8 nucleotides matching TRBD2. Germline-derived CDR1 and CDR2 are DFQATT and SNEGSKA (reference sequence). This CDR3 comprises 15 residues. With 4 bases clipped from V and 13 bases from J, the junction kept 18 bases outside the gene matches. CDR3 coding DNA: TGCAGTGCTAATAGTCTAGACGGGGGGGAAACTTCTCAGTTCTTC. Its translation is CSANSLDGGETSQFF.

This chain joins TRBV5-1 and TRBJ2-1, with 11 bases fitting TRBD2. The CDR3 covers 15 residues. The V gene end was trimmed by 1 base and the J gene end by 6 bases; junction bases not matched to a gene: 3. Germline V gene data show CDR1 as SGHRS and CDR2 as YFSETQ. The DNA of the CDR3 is TGCGCCAGCAGCTTGTTTCTAGCGGGGGGCAATGAGCAGTTCTTC. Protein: CASSLFLAGGNEQFF.

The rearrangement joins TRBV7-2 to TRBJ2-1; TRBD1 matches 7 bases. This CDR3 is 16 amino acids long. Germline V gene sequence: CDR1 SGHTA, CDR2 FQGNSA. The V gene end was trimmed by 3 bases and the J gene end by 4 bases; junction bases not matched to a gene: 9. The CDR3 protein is CASSFARDSGYNEQFF. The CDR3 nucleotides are TGTGCCAGCAGCTTTGCCCGGGACAGTGGGTACAATGAGCAGTTCTTC.

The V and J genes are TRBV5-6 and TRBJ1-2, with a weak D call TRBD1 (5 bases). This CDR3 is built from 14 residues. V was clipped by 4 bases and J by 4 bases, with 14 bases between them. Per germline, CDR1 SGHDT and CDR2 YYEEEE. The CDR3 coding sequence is TGTGCCAGCAGCCCGGGGCAGGCGCGCTATGGCTACACCTTC. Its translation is CASSPGQARYGYTF. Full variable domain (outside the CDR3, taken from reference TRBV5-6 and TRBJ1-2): DAGVTQSPTHLIKTRGQQVTLRCSPKSGHDTVSWYQQALGQGPQFIFQYYEEEERQRGNFPDRFSGHQFPNYSSELNVNALLLGDSALYLCASSPGQARYGYTFGSGTRLTVV.

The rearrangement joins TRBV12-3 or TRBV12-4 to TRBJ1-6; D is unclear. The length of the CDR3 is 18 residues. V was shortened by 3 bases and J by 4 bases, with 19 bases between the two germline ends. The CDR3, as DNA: TGTGCCAGCAGTTTTTGGAGTCCGGAAAAGGCTTATAATTCACCCCTCCACTTT. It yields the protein CASSFWSPEKAYNSPLHF.

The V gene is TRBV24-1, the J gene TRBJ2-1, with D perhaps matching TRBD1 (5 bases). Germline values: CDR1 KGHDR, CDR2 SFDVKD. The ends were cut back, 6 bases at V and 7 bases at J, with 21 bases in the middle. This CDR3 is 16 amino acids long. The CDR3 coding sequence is TGTGCCACCAGTTACTCCAGGGTGGAGTACGGGAATGAGCAGTTCTTC. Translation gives CATSYSRVEYGNEQFF.

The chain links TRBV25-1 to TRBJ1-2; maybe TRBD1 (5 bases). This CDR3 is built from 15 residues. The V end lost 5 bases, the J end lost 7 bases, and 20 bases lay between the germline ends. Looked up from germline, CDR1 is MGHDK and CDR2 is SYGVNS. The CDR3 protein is CASSRKSRVGSGYTF. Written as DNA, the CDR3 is TGTGCCAGCAGTCGAAAGTCCAGGGTAGGGAGTGGCTACACCTTC.

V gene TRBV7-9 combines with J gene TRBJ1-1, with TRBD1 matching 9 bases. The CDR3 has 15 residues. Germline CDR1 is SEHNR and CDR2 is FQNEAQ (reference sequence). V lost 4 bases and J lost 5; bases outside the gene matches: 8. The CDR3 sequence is CASSSPGQGKTEAFF. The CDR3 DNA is TGTGCCAGCAGCTCACCGGGACAGGGAAAGACTGAAGCTTTCTTT.

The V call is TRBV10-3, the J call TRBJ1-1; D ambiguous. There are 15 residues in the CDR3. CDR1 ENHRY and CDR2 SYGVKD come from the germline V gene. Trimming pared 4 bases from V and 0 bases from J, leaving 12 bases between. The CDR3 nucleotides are TGTGCCATCAGTGTGGCCAGTGACATGAACACTGAAGCTTTCTTT. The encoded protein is CAISVASDMNTEAFF.

CDR3 bases: TGCAGTGCTAGAGTTCAGCTAAACTATGGCTACACCTTC. Residues: CSARVQLNYGYTF. The rearrangement uses TRBV20-1 and TRBJ1-2; D gene ambiguous. Trimming pared 1 base from V and 2 bases from J, leaving 8 bases between. The length of the CDR3 is 13 residues. Germline loops: CDR1 DFQATT, CDR2 SNEGSKA (reference sequence).

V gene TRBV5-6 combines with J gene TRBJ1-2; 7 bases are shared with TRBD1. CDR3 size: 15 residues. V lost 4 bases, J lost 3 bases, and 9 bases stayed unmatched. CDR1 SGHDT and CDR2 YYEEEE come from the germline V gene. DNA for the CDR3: TGTGCCAGCAGCCCGGACAGGCCCTGGGACTATGGCTACACCTTC. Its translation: CASSPDRPWDYGYTF.

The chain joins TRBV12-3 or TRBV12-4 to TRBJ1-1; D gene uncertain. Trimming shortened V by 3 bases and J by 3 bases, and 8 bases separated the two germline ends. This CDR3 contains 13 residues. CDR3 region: CASSLWQYTEAFF. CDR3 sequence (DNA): TGTGCCAGCAGTTTGTGGCAGTACACTGAAGCTTTCTTT.

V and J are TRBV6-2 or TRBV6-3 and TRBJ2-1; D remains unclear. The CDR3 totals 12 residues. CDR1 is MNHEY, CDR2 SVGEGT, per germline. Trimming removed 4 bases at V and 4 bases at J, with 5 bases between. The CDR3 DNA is TGTGCCAGCAGTTGGGATTACAATGAGCAGTTCTTC. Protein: CASSWDYNEQFF.

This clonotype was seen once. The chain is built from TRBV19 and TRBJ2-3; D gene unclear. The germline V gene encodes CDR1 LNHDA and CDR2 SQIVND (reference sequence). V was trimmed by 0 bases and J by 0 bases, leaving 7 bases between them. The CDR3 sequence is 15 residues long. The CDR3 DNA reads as TGTGCCAGTAGTATAGACAGCCTTAGCACAGATACGCAGTATTTT. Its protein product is CASSIDSLSTDTQYF.

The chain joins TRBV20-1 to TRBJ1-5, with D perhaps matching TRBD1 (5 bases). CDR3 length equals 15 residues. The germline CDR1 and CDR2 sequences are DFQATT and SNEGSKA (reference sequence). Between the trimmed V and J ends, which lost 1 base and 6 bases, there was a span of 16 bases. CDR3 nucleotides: TGCAGTGCTAGAGGTGGTAGGGGTAAGGGTCAGCCCCAGCATTTT. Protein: CSARGGRGKGQPQHF.